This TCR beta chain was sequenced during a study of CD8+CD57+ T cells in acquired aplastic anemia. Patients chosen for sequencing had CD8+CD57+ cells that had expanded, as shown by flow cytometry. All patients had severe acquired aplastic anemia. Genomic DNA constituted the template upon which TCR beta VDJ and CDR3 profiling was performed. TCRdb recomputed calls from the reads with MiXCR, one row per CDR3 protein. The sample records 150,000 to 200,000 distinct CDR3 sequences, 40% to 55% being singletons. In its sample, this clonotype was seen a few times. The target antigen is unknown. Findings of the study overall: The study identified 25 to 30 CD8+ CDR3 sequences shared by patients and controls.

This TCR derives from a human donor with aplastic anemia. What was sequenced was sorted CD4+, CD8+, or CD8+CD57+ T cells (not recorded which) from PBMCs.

CDR3 in DNA: TGCGCCAGCAGCCCGAGGGCAGACAGTGGCTACACCTTC. Translated: CASSPRADSGYTF. The chain joins TRBV5-1 to TRBJ1-2; possible D gene TRBD1, 5 bases. The CDR3 sequence is 13 residues long. V was shortened by 4 bases and J by 7 bases, with 14 bases between the two germline ends. From germline, CDR1 is SGHRS and CDR2 YFSETQ.